This TCR beta chain came from a study of blood T cell repertoires in COVID-19. Assay: immunoSEQ multiplex PCR; the TCRdb copy retains only in-frame clones and omits some. Among 190,000 or so clones listed, about nine tenths were seen once. The germline V gene encodes CDR1 MDHEN and CDR2 SYDVKM. The CDR3 consists of 13 residues. V was shortened by 6 bases and J by 7 bases, with 10 bases between the two germline ends. Everyone who took part was roughly 18 to 89 years old, and they came from 24 US areas. Source material: PBMCs or T cells enriched from blood (not recorded which). The chain couples TRBV28 to TRBJ1-6; D call uncertain. The receptor was isolated from a man aged 18-30 years with acute COVID-19. CDR3 DNA sequence: TGTGCCAGCAGGGGCTTTATAAATTCACCCCTCCACTTT. It encodes CASRGFINSPLHF. Full variable domain (remainder filled in from reference TRBV28 and TRBJ1-6): DVKVTQSSRYLVKRTGEKVFLECVQDMDHENMFWYRQDPGLGLRLIYFSYDVKMKEKGDIPEGYSVSREKKERFSLILESASTNQTSMYLCASRGFINSPLHFGNGTRLTVT.